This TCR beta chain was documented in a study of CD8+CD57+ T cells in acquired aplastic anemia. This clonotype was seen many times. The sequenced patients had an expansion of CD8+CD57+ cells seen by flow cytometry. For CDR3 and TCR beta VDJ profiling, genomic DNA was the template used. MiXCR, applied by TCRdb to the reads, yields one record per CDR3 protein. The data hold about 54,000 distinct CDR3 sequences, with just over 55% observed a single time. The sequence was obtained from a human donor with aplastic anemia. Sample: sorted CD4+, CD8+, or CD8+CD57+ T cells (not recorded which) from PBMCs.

CDR3 protein: CASSPFAGDYGYTF. The CDR3 nucleotides are TGTGCCAGCAGCCCCTTTGCAGGGGACTATGGCTACACCTTC. The chain recombines TRBV11-2 with TRBJ1-2; D perhaps matches TRBD1 (6 bases). Trimming shortened V by 5 bases and J by 3 bases, and 13 bases separated the two germline ends. There are 14 residues in the CDR3. Germline CDR1 SGHAT, CDR2 FQNNGV.